Reported below is one T cell receptor (beta chain). As yet, its antigen is unknown. Time point noted: baseline, week 1 (first vaccination visit). Stated treatment: pre-vaccination baseline after standard-of-care therapy. New WHO grade 3 or 4 IDH1-mutant, ATRX-lost astrocytomas were present in all donors. The data were taken from a study of a mutant IDH1 vaccine in newly diagnosed glioma. Findings and limits, study-wide: Seemingly, pseudoprogression had no relation to changes in the top peripheral T cell clonotypes.

With 1 base removed from V and 7 bases from J, the gap between germline ends came to 9 bases. The CDR3 length is 13 residues. From germline, CDR1 is SGHTA and CDR2 FQGNSA. Libraries were prepared by immunoSEQ multiplex PCR; TCRdb keeps only in-frame clonotypes and omits some of them. The sample contains 55,000 to 70,000 clones, 79% of which appear only once. The clonotype was recovered from a man between 45 and 60 years old with glioma. The source was PBMCs, collected from a glioma patient treated with radiotherapy, temozolomide or both. The rearrangement links TRBV7-2 to TRBJ2-3; D possibly uses TRBD1 or TRBD2 (5 bases each). CDR3 sequence (DNA): TGTGCCAGCAGCTTAGGGGGGTCAAATACGCAGTATTTT. Translation gives CASSLGGSNTQYF.